This note documents a single T cell receptor (beta chain) sequence. This clonotype was recorded many times. Its antigen is not yet known. No base-level quality is on record; no much larger clone is a single base apart. Expansion of CD8+CD57+ cells had been shown by flow cytometry in the patients chosen for sequencing. Every patient had a diagnosis of severe acquired aplastic anemia based on International Study of Aplastic Anemia and Agranulocytosis and Camitta criteria. No patient had received any therapy when blood was sampled. In the study, sorted CD4+ and CD8+ blood T cells from patients with severe aplastic anemia and from healthy subjects underwent deep sequencing of TCR repertoires. In the USA, patient enrollment took place under clinicaltrials.gov protocols 00001620, 01623167, 00001397, 00071045, 00081523 and 00961064. Ficoll-Paque density gradient centrifugation was used to isolate peripheral blood mononuclear cells. Before DNA extraction, CD4+ and CD8+ T cells were sorted by FACS or by magnetic beads.

TCR beta VDJ combination and CDR3 sequence profiling used genomic DNA as the template. An Illumina HiSeq 2000 was the platform used for TCR repertoire sequencing. The study's processing was this. TRBV/TRBJ rearrangement plots, CDR3 size and DJ length profiles, and Simpson's diversity index were used to assess repertoires. The immunodominant clone was defined as the most abundant DNA sequence in deep sequencing data. CDR3 amino acid sequences were checked for sharing across subjects and were also compared against the VDJdb database and published repertoires. In-frame beta chains were kept once TCRdb had trimmed the public reads at Q25 with fastp and called clones with MiXCR. Each record represents a unique CDR3 protein, reported with the most common genes and DNA among its rows. The V and J calls shown here were made by TCRdb, not taken from the authors' results. The sample data list around 150,000 distinct CDR3 sequences, and around half of these were observed just once. The top ten constitute approximately 3% of the sample.

The sample comes from a study of CD8+CD57+ T cells in acquired aplastic anemia (dated by TCRdb to 2016 to 2018). About the investigation overall: On average, sorted CD4+ and CD8+ cells yielded approximately 3 ug of extracted DNA, with a range of about 0.17 to 27.4 ug. A CD8+CD57+ expansion meant a frequency higher than the mean frequency seen in healthy subjects. General findings and caveats noted by the study authors: Around 27 CD8+ CDR3 sequences were found to be shared between patients and controls, but these sequences appeared to be highly expressed in patients and within the immunodominant clones of the patients. No significant difference in CD8+ Simpson's diversity was found between patients and healthy controls (P=0.060).

V sheds 6 bases and J sheds 5 bases, leaving 11 bases between their ends. Reading the germline V gene gives CDR1 SQVTM and CDR2 ANQGSEA. From the cysteine up to the phenylalanine, the CDR3 has a length of 12 residues. Only the CDR3 DNA stays, 36 bases, in frame from base 1. The receptor comes from a human donor with aplastic anemia. The chain employs TRBV29-1 and TRBJ2-1; perhaps TRBD2 is the D gene, with 6 bases matching. Sequenced: sorted CD4+, CD8+, or CD8+CD57+ T cells (not recorded which) from PBMCs. The CDR3 in this case is CSVPLANNEQFF. The nucleotides are TGCAGCGTCCCCCTAGCGAACAATGAGCAGTTCTTC.